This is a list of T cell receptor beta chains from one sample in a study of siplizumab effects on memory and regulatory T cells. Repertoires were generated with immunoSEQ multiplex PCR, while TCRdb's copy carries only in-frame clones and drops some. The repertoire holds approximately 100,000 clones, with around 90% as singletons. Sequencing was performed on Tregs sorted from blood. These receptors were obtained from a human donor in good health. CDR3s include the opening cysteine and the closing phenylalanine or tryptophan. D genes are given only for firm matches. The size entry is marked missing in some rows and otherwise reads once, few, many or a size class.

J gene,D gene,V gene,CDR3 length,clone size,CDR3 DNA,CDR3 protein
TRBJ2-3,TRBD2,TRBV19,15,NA,TGTGCCAGTAGTATAGTTGCAGCGGGGGGGGATACGCAGTATTTT,CASSIVAAGGDTQYF
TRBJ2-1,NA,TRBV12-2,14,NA,TGTGCAAGTCGCTTAGAGGGGATCTACAATGAGCAGTTCTTC,CASRLEGIYNEQFF
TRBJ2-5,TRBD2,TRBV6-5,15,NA,TGTGCCAGCAGACCTCTGGGACTAGCGGAAGAGACCCAGTACTTC,CASRPLGLAEETQYF
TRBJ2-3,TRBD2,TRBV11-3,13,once,TGTGCCAGCCTGGGAGGGGGCACAGATACGCAGTATTTT,CASLGGGTDTQYF
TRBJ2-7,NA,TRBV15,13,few,TGTGCCACCAGCCTAGTTGGTTCCTACGAGCAGTACTTC,CATSLVGSYEQYF
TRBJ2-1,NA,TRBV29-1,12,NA,TGCAGCGGTGAAGCCGTCGGGGGGCTGCAGTTCTTC,CSGEAVGGLQFF
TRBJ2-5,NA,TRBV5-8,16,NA,TGTGCCAGCAGCTCCTCCGCCGTTGGTGGGGGAGAGACCCAGTACTTC,CASSSSAVGGGETQYF
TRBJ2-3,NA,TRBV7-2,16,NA,TGTGCCAGCAGCTTATTTTACGGGACTAGCACAGATACGCAGTATTTT,CASSLFYGTSTDTQYF
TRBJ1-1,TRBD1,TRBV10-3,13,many,TGTGCCATCAGCCCGACAGGGACCACTGAAGCTTTCTTT,CAISPTGTTEAFF
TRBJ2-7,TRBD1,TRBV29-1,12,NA,TGCAGCGCCCGGGACAGGAGCTCACTGCAGTACTTC,CSARDRSSLQYF
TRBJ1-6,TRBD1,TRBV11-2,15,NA,TGTGCCAGCAGCTTTAGGACAGGTCTAGAATCACCCCTCCACTTT,CASSFRTGLESPLHF
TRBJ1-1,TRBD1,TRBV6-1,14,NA,TGTGCCAGCAGCTCCGACAGGGGAACCACTGAAGCTTTCTTT,CASSSDRGTTEAFF